Sequencing of this TCR beta chain was carried out in a study of T cell responses to AZD1222 COVID-19 vaccine. TCRdb's table, derived via immunoSEQ multiplex PCR, lists solely in-frame clones and lacks some. The profile shows 120,000 or so clones, around 84% of them singletons. The sequence derives from an adult who received the AZD1222 COVID-19 vaccine. The specimen comprised peripheral blood, sampled 28 days after the second AZD1222 dose.

CDR3 nucleotide sequence: TGTGCCAGCAGCCCGCCGGTGACCGGGGAGCTGTTTTTT. Translated: CASSPPVTGELFF. The gene calls are TRBV3-1 (or the pseudogene TRBV3-2) and TRBJ2-2; no clear D. The CDR3 is 13 amino acids. Germline values: CDR1 LGHDT, CDR2 YNNKEL (reference sequence). Trimming pared 4 bases from V and 5 bases from J, leaving 8 bases between.